The present TCR beta chain was sequenced within a study of blood T cell repertoires in COVID-19. The repertoire was sequenced with immunoSEQ multiplex PCR; TCRdb's copy has only in-frame clones and lacks some. The repertoire holds around 300,000 clones, with approximately 90% as singletons. Patients from Seattle were sampled longitudinally, starting during active infection. Germline assignment: CDR1 MGHDK and CDR2 SYGVNS. V shed 5 bases and J shed 0 bases, with 11 bases lying between them. CDR3 length: 15 residues. Sequenced: peripheral blood. This TCR came from a woman aged 50 to 65 with COVID-19, enrolled during active disease. V is TRBV25-1 and J is TRBJ1-3; the D gene is possibly TRBD1 (5 bases). Here the CDR3 reads CASSSGGSSGNTIYF. DNA for the CDR3: TGTGCCAGCAGTTCGGGGGGAAGCTCTGGAAACACCATATATTTT.